The clone carrying this T cell receptor (beta chain) was detected once. Clones were sequenced by immunoSEQ multiplex PCR, and TCRdb holds only the in-frame ones, with some missing. In the table there are fewer than 450,000 clones, 80% to 90% of which are singletons. Seattle participants joined during active infection and were tracked over time. This record belongs to a study of blood T cell repertoires in COVID-19. Germline CDR1 and CDR2: LNHDA and SQIVND (reference sequence). V was cut by 4 bases and J by 2 bases, with 9 bases left in between. The CDR3 has 13 residues. V usage is TRBV19 and J usage is TRBJ2-7, with D perhaps TRBD1 (5 bases). Sequencing was carried out using peripheral blood. This receptor was taken from a woman aged 50 to 65 with COVID-19, enrolled during active disease. CDR3 amino acids: CASSTGHPYEQYF. CDR3 DNA: TGTGCCAGTAGTACAGGACACCCCTACGAGCAGTACTTC.